A selection of T cell receptor beta chains follows, all from one sample in a study of blood T cell repertoires in COVID-19. Repertoires were generated with immunoSEQ multiplex PCR, while TCRdb's copy carries only in-frame clones and drops some. Among 150,000 to 200,000 clones listed, 75% to 90% were seen once. Sample: peripheral blood. The origin of the receptors is a man aged 55 to 70 with acute or convalescent COVID-19. Each CDR3 is given with its conserved first and last residue. D genes are given only for firm matches. Part of the rows lack a size; the others show once, few, many or a class for expanded clones.

V: TRBV18; D: TRBD1; size: .; J: TRBJ1-6; DNA: TGTGCCAGCTCACCGGGACAGTATAATTCACCCCTCCACTTT; CDR3: CASSPGQYNSPLHF
V: TRBV28; D: .; size: .; J: TRBJ2-5; DNA: TGTGCCAGCAAGGGGCTAGCGAAGGAGACCCAGTACTTC; CDR3: CASKGLAKETQYF
V: TRBV3-1/TRBV3-2; D: .; size: .; J: TRBJ2-1; DNA: TGTGCCAGCAGTCTCCTCGGGTCGCAGTTCTTC; CDR3: CASSLLGSQFF
V: TRBV30; D: .; size: .; J: TRBJ2-7; DNA: TGTGCCTGGAGTGCCTCGTCGGGGGAGCAGTACTTC; CDR3: CAWSASSGEQYF
V: TRBV7-3; D: TRBD2; size: .; J: TRBJ2-2; DNA: TGTGCCAGCAGCTTAGGGACTAGCGGGAGTTACTCCGGGGAGCTGTTTTTT; CDR3: CASSLGTSGSYSGELFF
V: TRBV6-2/TRBV6-3; D: .; size: once; J: TRBJ2-7; DNA: TGTGCCAGCAGCGCGGGACTCCTCTACGAGCAGTACTTC; CDR3: CASSAGLLYEQYF
V: TRBV3-1/TRBV3-2; D: .; size: .; J: TRBJ1-5; DNA: TGTGCCAGCAGCCCGGGAGGGAATCAGCCCCAGCATTTT; CDR3: CASSPGGNQPQHF
V: TRBV19; D: .; size: .; J: TRBJ1-1; DNA: TGTGCCAGTAGTATTGGCCTCGCAGGACTCCTACCCACTGAAGCTTTCTTT; CDR3: CASSIGLAGLLPTEAFF
V: TRBV5-1; D: TRBD1; size: once; J: TRBJ1-2; DNA: TGCGCCAGCAGCTTGGGGGGGACAGTTACCAACTATGGCTACACCTTC; CDR3: CASSLGGTVTNYGYTF
V: TRBV4-2; D: TRBD1; size: .; J: TRBJ2-7; DNA: TGTGCCAGCAGTCCCGGACAGGGTACTTCTGAAGAGCAGTACTTC; CDR3: CASSPGQGTSEEQYF
V: TRBV2; D: TRBD1; size: once; J: TRBJ1-2; DNA: TGTGCCAGCAGCCCGTACGGGACAGCAAAAGGGACCTATGACTACACCTTC; CDR3: CASSPYGTAKGTYDYTF
V: TRBV7-2; D: .; size: .; J: TRBJ2-7; DNA: TGTGCCAGCAGCAGATCGACAGGTACCCAACCTTCCTACGAGCAGTACTTC; CDR3: CASSRSTGTQPSYEQYF
V: TRBV28; D: TRBD1; size: once; J: TRBJ2-5; DNA: TGTGCCAGCAGAGAACAGGGGATGGAGACCCAGTACTTC; CDR3: CASREQGMETQYF
V: TRBV2; D: .; size: .; J: TRBJ2-7; DNA: TGTGCCAGCAAGGGGTTGGGCTCCTACGAGCAGTACTTC; CDR3: CASKGLGSYEQYF
V: TRBV19; D: TRBD2; size: .; J: TRBJ2-1; DNA: TGTGCCAGTAGTCCGCTAGCGGCCAGCTCCTACAATGAGCAGTTCTTC; CDR3: CASSPLAASSYNEQFF
V: TRBV6-5; D: TRBD1; size: .; J: TRBJ1-2; DNA: TGTGCCAGCAGGATCCGGGACAGGGAAGACTATGGCTACATCTTC; CDR3: CASRIRDREDYGYIF
V: TRBV18; D: TRBD1; size: .; J: TRBJ2-7; DNA: TGTGCCAGCTCCCGGGGACAGGGAGCCTACGAGCAGTACTTC; CDR3: CASSRGQGAYEQYF
V: TRBV29-1; D: TRBD2; size: once; J: TRBJ2-7; DNA: TGCAGCGTTGATTATAGCGGGAGGGCATTTTCCTACGAGCAGTACTTC; CDR3: CSVDYSGRAFSYEQYF
V: TRBV19; D: .; size: once; J: TRBJ2-7; DNA: TGTGCCACTAATAGGGGGGGATCCACCGAGCAGTACTTC; CDR3: CATNRGGSTEQYF
V: TRBV5-1; D: .; size: .; J: TRBJ2-1; DNA: TGCGCCAGCAGCTTGGGACTTCGAGAGCAGTTCTTC; CDR3: CASSLGLREQFF
V: TRBV9; D: TRBD1; size: .; J: TRBJ1-2; DNA: TGTGCCAGCAGCTCCTCCGGGACAGGGAACTATGGCTACACCTTC; CDR3: CASSSSGTGNYGYTF
V: TRBV19; D: TRBD2; size: .; J: TRBJ2-1; DNA: TGTGCCAGTAGTATAGTCCCAGCGGGAGGGTTGAATGAGCAGTTCTTC; CDR3: CASSIVPAGGLNEQFF
V: TRBV9; D: .; size: few; J: TRBJ2-1; DNA: TGTGCCAGCAGCGGTGGGGGGACAGCCTACAATGAGCAGTTCTTC; CDR3: CASSGGGTAYNEQFF
V: TRBV7-2; D: .; size: .; J: TRBJ2-3; DNA: TGTGCCAGCAGCTTAGACAGAAGCACAGATACGCAGTATTTT; CDR3: CASSLDRSTDTQYF
V: TRBV5-6; D: .; size: .; J: TRBJ2-3; DNA: TGTGCCAGCAGCTTGGCCCGTTCGTCTAGCACAGATACGCAGTATTTT; CDR3: CASSLARSSSTDTQYF
V: TRBV7-2; D: TRBD2; size: .; J: TRBJ2-1; DNA: TGTGCCAGCAGCTTAGCGCGTTTAGCGGGGGTGAACAATGAGCAGTTCTTC; CDR3: CASSLARLAGVNNEQFF
V: TRBV5-8; D: TRBD1; size: .; J: TRBJ2-7; DNA: TGTGCCAGCAGCCGGGCCGGGACAGGGGCACGGGAGCAGTACTTC; CDR3: CASSRAGTGAREQYF
V: TRBV19; D: .; size: .; J: TRBJ2-2; DNA: TGTGCCAGTAGAGGGTCCAGGGGGGAGACCGGGGAGCTGTTTTTT; CDR3: CASRGSRGETGELFF
V: TRBV6-5; D: TRBD2; size: .; J: TRBJ2-1; DNA: TGTGCCAGCAGTTACCAAGGGACTAGCAATGAGCAGTTCTTC; CDR3: CASSYQGTSNEQFF
V: TRBV7-3; D: .; size: few; J: TRBJ1-6; DNA: TGTGCCAGCAGCCCGGACAGCTCCTATAATTCACCCCTCCACTTT; CDR3: CASSPDSSYNSPLHF
V: TRBV2; D: TRBD1; size: .; J: TRBJ1-4; DNA: TGTGCCAGCAGTGAAAAGGACAGGGGGCGCGGTAATGAAAAACTGTTTTTT; CDR3: CASSEKDRGRGNEKLFF
V: TRBV6-5; D: .; size: few; J: TRBJ2-7; DNA: TGTGCCAGCAGTTACTCGCCAGGAGGTTCGTACGAGCAGTACTTC; CDR3: CASSYSPGGSYEQYF
V: TRBV25-1; D: .; size: few; J: TRBJ1-3; DNA: TGTGCCAGCAGTACAGGGTCCTCTGGAAACACCATATATTTT; CDR3: CASSTGSSGNTIYF
V: TRBV6-1; D: TRBD2; size: .; J: TRBJ2-5; DNA: TGTGCCAGCAGTGCTGGGACTAGCGGGTCAGGGGAGACCCAGTACTTC; CDR3: CASSAGTSGSGETQYF
V: TRBV7-9; D: TRBD1; size: .; J: TRBJ2-4; DNA: TGTGCCAGCAGCATATGGACAGGGGAGGACATTCAGTACTTC; CDR3: CASSIWTGEDIQYF
V: TRBV5-8; D: .; size: .; J: TRBJ1-2; DNA: TGTGCCAGCAGCTTGGGTATTGGCTACACCTTC; CDR3: CASSLGIGYTF
V: TRBV7-2; D: .; size: .; J: TRBJ1-2; DNA: TGTGCCAGCACCTCCCTCCCAGGGGAGGGCTACACCTTC; CDR3: CASTSLPGEGYTF
V: TRBV28; D: .; size: .; J: TRBJ2-1; DNA: TGTGCCAGCAGCCTGGCAGGGGCTGGCTACAATGAGCAGTTCTTC; CDR3: CASSLAGAGYNEQFF
V: TRBV5-1; D: .; size: .; J: TRBJ2-1; DNA: TGCGCCAGCTGGGGCGGAGGGGGCGGGGACTACAATGAGCAGTTCTTC; CDR3: CASWGGGGGDYNEQFF
V: TRBV6-5; D: .; size: .; J: TRBJ1-1; DNA: TGTGCCAGCAGTTACTCGACAGTAAACACTGAAGCTTTCTTT; CDR3: CASSYSTVNTEAFF
V: TRBV7-8; D: .; size: .; J: TRBJ1-5; DNA: TGTGCCAGCAGCCTCAAAGACCAGGATTTTAGCAATCAGCCCCAGCATTTT; CDR3: CASSLKDQDFSNQPQHF